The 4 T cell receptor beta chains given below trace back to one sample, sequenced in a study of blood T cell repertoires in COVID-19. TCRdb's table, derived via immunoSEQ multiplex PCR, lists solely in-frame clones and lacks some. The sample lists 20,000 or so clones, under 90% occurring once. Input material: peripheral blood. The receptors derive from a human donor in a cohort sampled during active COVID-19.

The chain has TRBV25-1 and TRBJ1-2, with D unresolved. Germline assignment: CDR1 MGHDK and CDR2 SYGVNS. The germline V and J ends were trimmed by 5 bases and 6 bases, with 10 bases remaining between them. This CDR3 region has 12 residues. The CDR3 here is CASSPPGNGYTF. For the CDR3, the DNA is TGTGCCAGCAGTCCCCCGGGGAATGGCTACACCTTC.

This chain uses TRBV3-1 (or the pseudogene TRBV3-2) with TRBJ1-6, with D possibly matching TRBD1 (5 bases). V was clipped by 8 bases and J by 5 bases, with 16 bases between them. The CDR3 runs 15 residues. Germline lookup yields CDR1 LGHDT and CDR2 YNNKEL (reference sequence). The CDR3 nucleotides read TGTGCCAGCGGATCCGGGACGGGGGATAATTCACCCCTCCACTTT. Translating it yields CASGSGTGDNSPLHF.

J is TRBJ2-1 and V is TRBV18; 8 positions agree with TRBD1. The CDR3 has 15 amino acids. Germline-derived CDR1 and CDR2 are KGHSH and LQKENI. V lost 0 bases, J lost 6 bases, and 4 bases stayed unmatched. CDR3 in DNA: TGTGCCAGCTCACCACCGGGGACAGGATTCAATGAGCAGTTCTTC. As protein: CASSPPGTGFNEQFF.

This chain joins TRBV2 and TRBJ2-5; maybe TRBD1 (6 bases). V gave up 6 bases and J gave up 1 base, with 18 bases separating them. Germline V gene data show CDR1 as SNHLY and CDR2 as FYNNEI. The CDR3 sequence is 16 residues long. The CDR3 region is CASRKAGVSLQETQYF. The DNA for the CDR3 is TGTGCCAGCAGAAAAGCAGGGGTCTCCCTCCAAGAGACCCAGTACTTC.